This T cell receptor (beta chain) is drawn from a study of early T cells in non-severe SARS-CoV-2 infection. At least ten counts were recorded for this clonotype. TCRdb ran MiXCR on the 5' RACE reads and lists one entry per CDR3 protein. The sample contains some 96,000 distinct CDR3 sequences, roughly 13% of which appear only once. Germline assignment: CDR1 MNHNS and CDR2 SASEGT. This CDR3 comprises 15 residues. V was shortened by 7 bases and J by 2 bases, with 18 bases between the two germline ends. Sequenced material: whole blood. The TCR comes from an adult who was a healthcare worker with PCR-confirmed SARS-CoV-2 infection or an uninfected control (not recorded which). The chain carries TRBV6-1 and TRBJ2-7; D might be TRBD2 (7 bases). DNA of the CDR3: TGTGCCAGCACCCTAGGGGGGGACTTCACCTACGAGCAGTACTTC. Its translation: CASTLGGDFTYEQYF.